Presented here are 21 T cell receptor beta chains from one specimen sequenced in a study of control samples from healthy donors and cancer patients. Sequenced by immunoSEQ multiplex PCR; TCRdb stores in-frame clones only, minus some. The sample shows under 450,000 clones, about nine tenths of them seen only once. The source material was PBMCs. The receptor source for this set is a middle-aged man with head and neck cancer.

The V gene is TRBV12-5, the J gene TRBJ1-5; tentatively, D is TRBD1 (6 bases). The CDR3 extends over 16 amino acids. Germline V gene sequence: CDR1 LGHNT, CDR2 FRNRAP. The ends were cut back, 4 bases at V and 0 bases at J, with 13 bases in the middle. This CDR3 reads CASGSSTGYSNQPQHF. The CDR3, as DNA: TGTGCTAGTGGTTCCTCTACAGGGTATAGCAATCAGCCCCAGCATTTT.

The V gene is TRBV6-4, the J gene TRBJ1-1; no firm D call. The CDR3 spans 13 residues. Germline V gene data show CDR1 as MRHNA and CDR2 as SNTAGT. V lost 2 bases and J lost 4, with 8 bases in between. CDR3 residues: CASSDEFGTEAFF. The DNA of the CDR3 is TGTGCCAGCAGTGACGAATTCGGCACTGAAGCTTTCTTT.

The V gene is TRBV5-1, the J gene TRBJ2-2; no definite D call. Trimming pared 0 bases from V and 6 bases from J, leaving 18 bases between. Looked up from germline, CDR1 is SGHRS and CDR2 is YFSETQ. The CDR3 contains 17 residues. DNA for the CDR3: TGCGCCAGCAGCTTGGCATCAGTGGGCCCGGTCGCCGGGGAGCTGTTTTTT. Its translation: CASSLASVGPVAGELFF.

The chain recombines TRBV5-6 with TRBJ1-1; 9 bases line up with TRBD1. The CDR3 is made up of 17 amino acids. Germline loops: CDR1 SGHDT, CDR2 YYEEEE. With 2 bases clipped from V and 5 bases from J, the junction kept 13 bases outside the gene matches. The DNA of the CDR3 is TGTGCCAGCAGCTTCGGACAGGGGCACGCCTTCGGAACTGAAGCTTTCTTT. It specifies CASSFGQGHAFGTEAFF.

For the CDR3, the DNA is TGTGCCAGCAGCGCCTACCCCGGGACGGAGAACACTGAAGCTTTCTTT. It is translated as CASSAYPGTENTEAFF. This sequence joins TRBV7-8 and TRBJ1-1; possible D gene TRBD1, 5 bases. The germline V gene has CDR1 SGHVS and CDR2 FQNEAQ. The CDR3 spans 16 residues. V lost 5 bases, J lost 1 base, and 17 bases lay in between.

The chain combines TRBV27 with TRBJ1-2; the D gene is possibly TRBD1 (5 bases). CDR3 length equals 14 residues. Trimming left V 3 bases short and J 0 bases short, with 8 bases between. Germline values: CDR1 MNHEY, CDR2 SMNVEV (reference sequence). The CDR3 reads CASSLGRANYGYTF. DNA of the CDR3: TGTGCCAGCAGTTTGGGGCGAGCTAACTATGGCTACACCTTC.

CDR3 sequence: CASSFTGQGYNEQYF. The CDR3 DNA follows: TGTGCCAGCAGTTTTACGGGACAGGGGTACAACGAGCAGTACTTC. This rearrangement joins TRBV28 to TRBJ2-7; 10 bases are a match to TRBD1. V was clipped by 3 bases and J by 5 bases; unmatched bases: 7. This CDR3 region has 15 residues. The germline CDR1 and CDR2 sequences are MDHEN and SYDVKM.

The rearrangement uses TRBV5-4 and TRBJ2-2; TRBD1 is a possible D gene (6 bases). Trimming removed 5 bases from V and 1 base from J, with 15 bases in between. Germline assignment: CDR1 SGHNT and CDR2 YYREEE (reference sequence). The CDR3 contains 16 residues. The CDR3 DNA reads as TGTGCCAGCAGTCCCAACAGGGCCCAGAACACCGGGGAGCTGTTTTTT. Protein product: CASSPNRAQNTGELFF.

This chain links TRBV28 with TRBJ1-6; D ambiguous. The CDR3 loop spans 12 amino acids. V was clipped by 1 base and J by 10 bases, with 5 bases between them. Germline assignment: CDR1 MDHEN and CDR2 SYDVKM. The chain's CDR3 is CASSLSLSPLHF. CDR3 bases: TGTGCCAGCAGTTTATCTCTGTCACCCCTCCACTTT.

The chain recombines TRBV13 with TRBJ1-2, with D perhaps matching TRBD1 (6 bases). The CDR3 totals 15 residues. CDR1 is PRHDT, CDR2 FYEKMQ, per germline (reference sequence). Trimming left V 5 bases short and J 7 bases short, with 20 bases between. CDR3 coding DNA: TGTGCCAGCAGCCCGGATCGAGGGACAACCAGTGGCTACACCTTC. Its protein product is CASSPDRGTTSGYTF.

As regards this clone: At the DNA level, this CDR3 is encoded by other sequences in the same sample as well. The CDR3 DNA reads TGTGCCAGCAGCGTCGGACAGGGGGCCTACGAGCAGTACTTC. It translates to CASSVGQGAYEQYF. This chain connects TRBV9 to TRBJ2-7; 10 bases match TRBD1. CDR1 is SGDLS and CDR2 is YYNGEE in the germline V gene. The CDR3 contains 14 residues. J was trimmed by 2 bases and V by 2 bases; bases with no gene match: 1.

This sequence joins TRBV5-4 and TRBJ1-3; no definite D call. The V end lost 3 bases, the J end lost 1 base, and 11 bases lay between the germline ends. Per germline, CDR1 SGHNT and CDR2 YYREEE (reference sequence). CDR3 length equals 15 residues. For the CDR3, the DNA is TGTGCCAGCAGCTCCAGGTCAGAATCTGGAAACACCATATATTTT. As protein: CASSSRSESGNTIYF.

For the CDR3, the DNA is TGTGCCAGCAGCCAAGCCAGGGGCACTGAAGCTTTCTTT. Translating it yields CASSQARGTEAFF. This sequence joins TRBV3-1 (or the pseudogene TRBV3-2) and TRBJ1-1, with D tentatively TRBD1 (6 bases). With 1 base removed from V and 4 bases from J, the gap between germline ends came to 7 bases. The CDR3 loop spans 13 amino acids. Germline lookup yields CDR1 LGHDT and CDR2 YNNKEL (reference sequence).

This sequence joins TRBV24-1 and TRBJ2-1, with D uncertain. Germline loops: CDR1 KGHDR, CDR2 SFDVKD. This CDR3 has 15 residues. V lost 7 bases and J 3 bases, leaving 15 bases between the germline ends. The CDR3 DNA is TGTGCCACCAGCGCACCACTTGGTGGCTACAATGAGCAGTTCTTC. Protein sequence: CATSAPLGGYNEQFF.

J is TRBJ1-2 and V is TRBV11-2; TRBD1 agrees at 9 bases. Losses at the gene ends were 1 base for V and 1 base for J; bases not matched to a gene: 1. CDR1 and CDR2 from the germline V gene are SGHAT and FQNNGV. This CDR3 comprises 15 residues. The CDR3 region has the DNA TGTGCCAGCAGCTTAGGGGGACAGGGTAACTATGGCTACACCTTC. It encodes CASSLGGQGNYGYTF.

The chain couples TRBV13 to TRBJ2-7, with a weak D call TRBD1 (6 bases). The CDR3 is 16 residues long. Between the trimmed V and J ends, which lost 4 bases and 2 bases, there was a span of 18 bases. CDR1 is PRHDT, CDR2 FYEKMQ, per germline (reference sequence). CDR3 residues: CASSSAESGVPYEQYF. CDR3 DNA sequence: TGTGCCAGCAGCTCCGCGGAGTCAGGGGTTCCCTACGAGCAGTACTTC. Based on the CDR3 plus reference TRBV13 and TRBJ2-7, the full variable domain is AAGVIQSPRHLIKEKRETATLKCYPIPRHDTVYWYQQGPGQDPQFLISFYEKMQSDKGSIPDRFSAQQFSDYHSELNMSSLELGDSALYFCASSSAESGVPYEQYFGPGTRLTVT.

The V call is TRBV10-3, the J call TRBJ1-5; D is unresolved. The V end was cut by 6 bases, the J end by 4 bases, with 7 bases between. Germline V lookup: CDR1 ENHRY, CDR2 SYGVKD. There are 12 residues in the CDR3. The chain's CDR3 is CAIRAENQPQHF. CDR3 in DNA: TGTGCCATCAGAGCAGAGAATCAGCCCCAGCATTTT.

J is TRBJ1-2 and V is TRBV3-1 (or the pseudogene TRBV3-2); 8 bases match TRBD1. The V gene's germline CDR1 is LGHDT and CDR2 YNNKEL (reference sequence). The V gene end was trimmed by 1 base and the J gene end by 3 bases; junction bases not matched to a gene: 7. This CDR3 is built from 16 residues. This CDR3 is CASSQGTTGGDYGYTF. The DNA of the CDR3 is TGTGCCAGCAGCCAAGGCACAACAGGGGGGGACTATGGCTACACCTTC.

The V call is TRBV4-3, the J call TRBJ2-7; D unclear. Trimming left V 0 bases short and J 6 bases short, with 15 bases between. The CDR3 sequence is 15 residues long. Germline CDR1 is LGHNA and CDR2 is YSLEER. As DNA, the CDR3 is TGCGCCAGCAGCCAAGAAATGGGGTACAATGCCGAGCAGTACTTC. Its translation is CASSQEMGYNAEQYF.

The J gene is TRBJ2-3, the V gene TRBV6-1; 8 bases align to TRBD2. The CDR3 runs to 15 residues. V was clipped by 0 bases and J by 6 bases; unmatched bases: 5. Looked up from germline, CDR1 is MNHNS and CDR2 is SASEGT. This chain's CDR3 is CASSEATGGADTQYF. The DNA of the CDR3 is TGTGCCAGCAGTGAAGCCACCGGGGGGGCCGATACGCAGTATTTT.

CDR3 sequence: CASSLVGRDEQFF. The CDR3 DNA reads TGTGCCAGCAGCTTAGTAGGGAGGGATGAGCAGTTCTTC. V is TRBV11-3 and J is TRBJ2-1, with 7 bases that match TRBD2. The CDR3 loop spans 13 amino acids. Trimming removed 1 base from V and 8 bases from J; junction bases left unmatched: 2. From germline, CDR1 is SGHNT and CDR2 YENEEA.